This TCR beta chain was identified during a study of blood T cells in healthy people across ages. Study findings and constraints: Unknown CMV status may confound age-related changes in expanded clones. Diversity figures based on one million T cells were deemed too low.

Germline loops: CDR1 KGHSH, CDR2 LQKENI. V trimming: 2 bases; J trimming: 3 bases; junction bases outside the gene matches: 8. This CDR3 region has 16 residues. Each sample yielded at least 6 million isolated PBMCs. It was with a sample-barcoded 5' primer and a J-beta primer mix that a second PCR of roughly 7 to 12 cycles was run. TCRdb reprocessed the 5' RACE reads with MiXCR, giving one entry per CDR3 protein. The profile covers roughly 1,000,000 distinct CDR3 sequences, with approximately 25% appearing a single time and approximately 0.79% taken by the ten largest. Notes on this clonotype: Its antigen remains unknown.

These data were also filed under a second study, of T cells of mothers and their children. According to that study: Addition of sample barcodes and 2-4 random nucleotides occurred through the M1S primer of the second PCR.

Input material: blood. This TCR derives from a girl aged 2-10 years in good health. This chain connects TRBV18 to TRBJ2-3, with 7 bases that match TRBD1. The CDR3 region is CASSPSRRGKTDTQYF. The DNA for the CDR3 is TGTGCCAGCTCACCATCCCGCAGGGGGAAAACAGATACGCAGTATTTT. Using reference TRBV18 and TRBJ2-3 for the parts outside the CDR3, the full variable domain is NAGVMQNPRHLVRRRGQEARLRCSPMKGHSHVYWYRQLPEEGLKFMVYLQKENIIDESGMPKERFSAEFPKEGPSILRIQQVVRGDSAAYFCASSPSRRGKTDTQYFGPGTRLTVL.